Sequencing of this TCR beta chain was carried out in a study of graft-versus-host responses after intestinal transplantation. The data were produced by immunoSEQ multiplex PCR, yet TCRdb's version contains in-frame clones alone and is incomplete. This sample has about 47,000 clones, with around 93% found just once. This CDR3 spans 15 amino acids. V was clipped by 1 base and J by 3 bases, with 12 bases between them. This receptor was taken from a human patient who received an intestinal transplant, so some T cells may come from the graft donor. The sample consisted of PBMCs, taken roughly 760 days after a first intestinal transplant, on the day of a second. The chain combines TRBV23-1 with TRBJ1-1, with D maybe TRBD1 (6 bases). TRBV23-1 is noted as an ORF with a role that remains uncertain. CDR3 amino acids: CASSQFRTEDTEAFF. In nucleotides, the CDR3 is TGCGCCAGCAGTCAATTCAGGACAGAGGACACTGAAGCTTTCTTT.